The sequence of this TCR beta chain was determined in a study of identical twins. Overall study results and limits: Twin-shared out-of-frame alpha sequences were enriched for low generation probability. Fewer insertions characterized abundant cord blood beta clonotypes, whereas memory repertoires showed none.

To note about this clonotype: The antigen is unknown.

Germline CDR1 reads SGHVS; CDR2 reads FQNEAQ. V was clipped by 2 bases and J by 3 bases, with 20 bases between them. This CDR3 is built from 17 residues. Each CDR3 protein gets one entry after TCRdb re-called the 5' RACE reads with MiXCR. The sample holds a few hundred thousand distinct CDR3 sequences, less than 9.5% seen once. These data were also filed under a second study, of yellow fever vaccine responses in identical twins. This second study says: Reportedly, the response of twins' T cells to the vaccine seemed partly convergent, partly personalized.

The sequence came from a woman between 18 and 29 years old in good health. The chain uses TRBV7-8 and TRBJ2-7; D remains ambiguous. Material: CD8+ T cells sorted from blood. The CDR3 DNA reads TGTGCCAGCAGCTTACCCATTACCGGCCACAGTTTCTACGAGCAGTACTTC. This translates into CASSLPITGHSFYEQYF.